This T cell receptor beta chain was sequenced for a study of T cells after yellow fever vaccination (dated by TCRdb to between 2018 and 2021). Study-level background: The SMART-Seq v4 Ultra Low Input RNA kit was used to prepare libraries from fractions with low cell numbers. The cohort comprised two healthy male donors, one aged 18 to 29 and one aged 30 to 40 years. Bulk TCR alpha and beta repertoires were sequenced longitudinally to track T-cell clones before and after primary and booster YFV17D yellow fever vaccination. Blood samples were taken at several timepoints before and after primary and secondary immunization, and bulk PBMC replicates and cell subsets were isolated.

Explained via the paper, the treatment or condition label denotes: live attenuated yellow fever vaccine strain. PBMCs were isolated from peripheral blood using a standard Ficoll-Paque protocol. CD4 and CD8 T-cell fractions were isolated with Dynabeads CD4 and CD8 positive selection kits. TriZol was used to extract RNA from bulk PBMCs, CD4 and CD8 fractions, and dextramer-positive and dextramer-negative fractions. General conclusions and limits of the study: The secondary T-cell response was found to be weaker but faster than the primary response, with a peak reached on day 5 rather than on day 15. Because the study included only a couple of donors, the extent to which the findings can be generalized is limited. Computational filtering was required because FACS-sorted repertoires could contain abundant contaminating clonotypes from the bulk population. After the booster, most of the clones that had expanded following primary vaccination were detected again (about 95% of CD4 and around 90% of CD8), which suggests that memory was broadly maintained. A small fraction of clonotypes appeared in both the CD4 and CD8 compartments, likely as a result of convergent recombination.

Ten or more counts support this clonotype. Its antigen is currently not known. No much larger clone exists at a distance of one base, and base qualities are not known. TCR cDNA was synthesized by 5'RACE template switching, through which a universal primer site and unique molecular identifiers were introduced. Priming of cDNA synthesis was performed from both the TCR alpha and TCR beta constant segments. Libraries were amplified in two PCR steps, with sample barcodes and sequencing adapters added in the second step. Sequencing of the libraries was done on either Illumina HiSeq 2500 (2x100 bp) or NovaSeq (2x150 bp). The original methods were these. Reads were demultiplexed and collapsed into UMI consensus sequences with MIGEC, and V(D)J alignment was performed with MiXCR. Vaccine-responding clonotypes were identified with edgeR using replicate PBMC samples, with FDR below 0.01 and a log2 fold change above 5 up to day 15 being required. Each bulk clonotype was labeled CD4 or CD8 based on which sequenced repertoire, CD4 or CD8, contained the clonotype at higher abundance. The public reads were run again by TCRdb, first through fastp at Q25 and then through MiXCR, and only productive beta chains were kept. Every entry covers one CDR3 protein and lists the most common genes and DNA from its rows. The V and J calls and clone size come from TCRdb's table, not from the authors' own analysis. This sample gives 170,000 or so distinct CDR3 sequences in total; 6.2% of them show up just once. Jointly, the top ten make up nearly 3% of the sample.

Between the V and J ends, shortened by 5 bases and 5 bases respectively, the junction contains 15 bases. CDR3 length: 14 amino acids, cysteine to phenylalanine. The read is trimmed to its CDR3 DNA, 42 bases read in frame from base 1. CDR1 and CDR2 are read off the germline V gene as KGHSH and LQKENI. The material was CD4+ T cells sorted from PBMCs, obtained on the day of the first yellow fever vaccination. The sequence joins TRBV18 to TRBJ1-1; possibly the D gene is TRBD1, per 6 matching bases. This clonotype was obtained from a man between 18 and 29 years old who received the YFV17D yellow fever vaccine. The encoded CDR3 is CASSFGTQGTEAFF. In nucleotide form, the sequence is TGTGCCAGCTCATTCGGGACCCAGGGGACTGAAGCTTTCTTT.